A selection of T cell receptor beta chains follows, all from one sample in a study of Graves' ophthalmopathy and Graves' hyperthyroidism. Via MiXCR, TCRdb re-called the multiplex PCR reads, giving one row per CDR3 protein. Of 200,000 to 250,000 distinct CDR3 sequences in the sample, around a fifth were seen once. Sequenced sample: peripheral blood. The receptors derive from a woman aged 50 to 60 with Graves' ophthalmopathy. Both conserved end residues are part of each CDR3. Fields, in order: clone size, J gene, V gene, D gene, CDR3 DNA, CDR3 protein. D genes are given only for firm matches. A row's size may be missing; if present it is once, few, many or a size class.

clone_size: many; j_call: TRBJ1-5; v_call: TRBV12-3/TRBV12-4; d_call: TRBD1; cdr3_nt: TGTGCCAGCAGCCCAGGACAGGGCGTACAGCCCCAGCATTTT; cdr3_aa: CASSPGQGVQPQHF
clone_size: many; j_call: TRBJ1-2; v_call: TRBV5-1; d_call: -; cdr3_nt: TGCGCCAGCAGCTTGGACGCGGGCCGGGGCTACACCTTC; cdr3_aa: CASSLDAGRGYTF
clone_size: many; j_call: TRBJ1-1; v_call: TRBV3-1; d_call: -; cdr3_nt: TGTGCCAGCAGCCAAGTCCGATTAAACACTGAAGCTTTCTTT; cdr3_aa: CASSQVRLNTEAFF
clone_size: -; j_call: TRBJ2-5; v_call: TRBV12-5; d_call: -; cdr3_nt: TGTGCTAGTGGTTCAGACAGGAGCCAAGAGACCCAGTACTTC; cdr3_aa: CASGSDRSQETQYF
clone_size: few; j_call: TRBJ1-2; v_call: TRBV6-1; d_call: -; cdr3_nt: TGTGCCAGCAGTGAAGCATCGGAGGCCCTAGGCTATGGCTACATCTTC; cdr3_aa: CASSEASEALGYGYIF
clone_size: many; j_call: TRBJ1-5; v_call: TRBV28; d_call: -; cdr3_nt: TGTGCCAGCAGTTCTAGCGGGACACAGAATTACAATCAGCCCCAGCATTTT; cdr3_aa: CASSSSGTQNYNQPQHF
clone_size: -; j_call: TRBJ2-7; v_call: TRBV28; d_call: TRBD2; cdr3_nt: TGTGCCAGCAGGGGAGGGCGGGAATCCTACGAGCAGTACTTC; cdr3_aa: CASRGGRESYEQYF
clone_size: many; j_call: TRBJ1-1; v_call: TRBV7-9; d_call: -; cdr3_nt: TGTGCCAGCAGCTCAGCCGGGCAGTTCAACACTGAAGCTTTCTTT; cdr3_aa: CASSSAGQFNTEAFF
clone_size: few; j_call: TRBJ2-1; v_call: TRBV20-1; d_call: TRBD2; cdr3_nt: TGCAGTGCGAGGACTAGCGGGAATGGGTCCTACAATGAGCAGTTCTTC; cdr3_aa: CSARTSGNGSYNEQFF
clone_size: many; j_call: TRBJ2-5; v_call: TRBV6-2/TRBV6-3; d_call: -; cdr3_nt: TGTGCCAGCAGCGGACAGACAGAGACCCAGTACTTC; cdr3_aa: CASSGQTETQYF